What follows are 22 T cell receptor beta chains derived from one specimen sequenced in a study of T cell responses to AZD1222 COVID-19 vaccine. Clones were sequenced by immunoSEQ multiplex PCR, and TCRdb holds only the in-frame ones, with some missing. The repertoire has fewer than 200,000 clones, around 90% of them found once; the top ten carry around 4.5%. The sample consisted of peripheral blood, taken 28 days after the second dose of the MenACWY control vaccine. The origin of the receptors is an adult who received the MenACWY meningococcal vaccine as a control.

The J gene is TRBJ2-1, the V gene TRBV11-1; TRBD2 aligns across 10 bases. This CDR3 is built from 16 residues. V was clipped by 5 bases and J by 4 bases; unmatched bases: 8. Germline assignment: CDR1 SGHAT and CDR2 FQDESV (reference sequence). DNA for the CDR3: TGTGCCAGCAGCCCGGTAGCGGGAGGAGGATACAATGAGCAGTTCTTC. As protein: CASSPVAGGGYNEQFF.

This chain links TRBV24-1 with TRBJ2-2; TRBD1 agrees at 9 bases. V lost 2 bases and J lost 5; bases outside the gene matches: 5. Germline V gene sequence: CDR1 KGHDR, CDR2 SFDVKD. This CDR3 is 16 amino acids long. The CDR3 nucleotides are TGTGCCACCAGTGATTGGGGACAGGGAAAGACCGGGGAGCTGTTTTTT. Protein sequence: CATSDWGQGKTGELFF.

This chain uses TRBV5-4 with TRBJ2-7, with TRBD1 as a possible D gene (6 bases). Looked up from germline, CDR1 is SGHNT and CDR2 is YYREEE (reference sequence). The CDR3 spans 13 residues. Trimming cost V 0 bases and J 7 bases, with 11 bases left between them. The CDR3: CASSLGDMSEQYF. As DNA, the CDR3 is TGTGCCAGCAGCTTGGGGGACATGTCAGAGCAGTACTTC. The variable domain in full, with the rest retrieved from reference TRBV5-4 and TRBJ2-7, is ETGVTQSPTHLIKTRGQQVTLRCSSQSGHNTVSWYQQALGQGPQFIFQYYREEENGRGNFPPRFSGLQFPNYSSELNVNALELDDSALYLCASSLGDMSEQYFGPGTRLTVT.

A note on this clone: Different DNA sequences within this sample yield the same CDR3. The rearrangement links TRBV6-5 to TRBJ2-7, with D hard to call. Trimming took 0 bases from V and 0 from J, leaving 9 bases between them. The CDR3 contains 15 residues. The V gene's germline CDR1 is MNHEY and CDR2 SVGAGI. The CDR3 nucleotides are TGTGCCAGCAGTTACTCTGGCGCTAGCTCCTACGAGCAGTACTTC. As protein: CASSYSGASSYEQYF.

The chain recombines TRBV30 with TRBJ1-1, with no clear D. The V gene lost 2 bases and the J gene lost 3 bases, with 10 bases spanning the gap. The CDR3 is 13 amino acids. Germline V gives CDR1 GTSNPN, CDR2 SVGIG (reference sequence). CDR3 residues: CAWSRQSDTEAFF. The CDR3 nucleotides read TGTGCCTGGAGTAGGCAGTCTGACACTGAAGCTTTCTTT. Full variable domain (outside the CDR3, taken from reference TRBV30 and TRBJ1-1): SQTIHQWPATLVQPVGSPLSLECTVEGTSNPNLYWYRQAAGRGLQLLFYSVGIGQISSEVPQNLSASRPQDRQFILSSKKLLLSDSGFYLCAWSRQSDTEAFFGQGTRLTVV.

About this clone: The sample holds other DNA sequences that translate to the same CDR3. The chain employs TRBV5-1 and TRBJ1-1; a possible D gene is TRBD1 (6 bases). V lost 4 bases, J lost 1 base, and 14 bases lay in between. Germline assignment: CDR1 SGHRS and CDR2 YFSETQ. The CDR3 runs to 15 residues. CDR3 sequence: CASSLLGAGNTEAFF. DNA for the CDR3: TGCGCCAGCAGCCTACTGGGGGCAGGGAACACTGAAGCTTTCTTT.

This chain links TRBV15 with TRBJ1-3; D is possibly TRBD1 (6 bases). The ends were cut back, 5 bases at V and 0 bases at J, with 8 bases in the middle. The CDR3 loop spans 14 amino acids. Germline CDR1 and CDR2: LNHNV and YYDKDF (reference sequence). The CDR3 region is CATSEGDSGNTIYF. The CDR3 DNA follows: TGTGCCACCAGCGAGGGGGACTCTGGAAACACCATATATTTT.

In this sample, this clone turned up once. The gene calls are TRBV30 and TRBJ1-2, with TRBD1 identical over 7 bases. CDR3 length: 13 residues. The germline CDR1 and CDR2 sequences are GTSNPN and SVGIG (reference sequence). V gave up 3 bases and J gave up 8 bases; unmatched junction bases: 9. The CDR3 reads CAWRGPGGAGYTF. The DNA of the CDR3 is TGTGCCTGGAGGGGACCAGGGGGAGCCGGCTACACCTTC.

The chain employs TRBV10-3 and TRBJ1-5; D unresolved. Germline V gene sequence: CDR1 ENHRY, CDR2 SYGVKD. V was clipped by 11 bases and J by 4 bases, with 15 bases between them. The CDR3 sequence is 13 residues long. The CDR3 DNA sequence: TGTGCCTCCACCCGGGATCTAAATCAGCCCCAGCATTTT. Translating it yields CASTRDLNQPQHF.

In its sample, this clone was seen once. J is TRBJ2-7 and V is TRBV7-9; the D gene is possibly TRBD1 (5 bases). Trimming shortened V by 1 base and J by 7 bases, and 5 bases separated the two germline ends. This CDR3 is 11 amino acids long. Germline CDR1 SEHNR, CDR2 FQNEAQ (reference sequence). The CDR3 loop reads CASSLDREQYF. CDR3 nucleotides: TGTGCCAGCAGCTTAGACAGGGAGCAGTACTTC.

V gene TRBV19 combines with J gene TRBJ2-5; perhaps TRBD1 as D (6 bases). The CDR3 loop spans 14 amino acids. Trimming cost V 4 bases and J 0 bases, with 9 bases left between them. Per germline, CDR1 LNHDA and CDR2 SQIVND (reference sequence). The CDR3 spells CASSTWGHQETQYF. The CDR3 DNA sequence: TGTGCCAGTAGTACGTGGGGGCACCAAGAGACCCAGTACTTC.

This sequence joins TRBV6-2 or TRBV6-3 and TRBJ2-2; D unclear. This CDR3 is 15 amino acids long. Trimming shortened V by 5 bases and J by 5 bases, and 15 bases separated the two germline ends. Germline V gene lookup returns CDR1 MNHEY and CDR2 SVGEGT. CDR3 DNA: TGTGCCAGCAGTGTACTCCCCCTAAGGACCGGGGAGCTGTTTTTT. This translates into CASSVLPLRTGELFF.

V gene TRBV7-2 combines with J gene TRBJ2-7, with 10 bases aligning to TRBD2. The V segment lost 2 bases and the J segment 7 bases; nucleotides outside the gene matches: 5. CDR3 size: 14 residues. CDR1 is SGHTA, CDR2 FQGNSA, per germline. The CDR3 coding sequence is TGTGCCAGCAGCTTAAATCCGGGACTAGCGGAGCAGTACTTC. It yields the protein CASSLNPGLAEQYF. Supplemented by reference TRBV7-2 and TRBJ2-7, the full variable domain reads GAGVSQSPSNKVTEKGKDVELRCDPISGHTALYWYRQSLGQGLEFLIYFQGNSAPDKSGLPSDRFSAERTGGSVSTLTIQRTQQEDSAVYLCASSLNPGLAEQYFGPGTRLTVT.

V gene TRBV6-5 combines with J gene TRBJ2-4, with TRBD1 identical over 7 bases. Germline V gene data show CDR1 as MNHEY and CDR2 as SVGAGI. Trimming took 5 bases from V and 1 from J; bases not matched to a gene: 5. CDR3 length: 15 amino acids. CDR3 bases: TGTGCCAGCAGTCTGACAGGGAGCGCCAAAAACATTCAGTACTTC. It translates to CASSLTGSAKNIQYF.

This clone was seen only once. This chain joins TRBV19 and TRBJ2-2, with a weak D call TRBD2 (5 bases). CDR1 LNHDA and CDR2 SQIVND come from the germline V gene (reference sequence). The CDR3 sequence is 14 residues long. V was clipped by 3 bases and J by 2 bases, with 7 bases between them. The CDR3, as DNA: TGTGCCAGTAGTATTGGAGGTAACACCGGGGAGCTGTTTTTT. Translated, it gives CASSIGGNTGELFF.

The DNA for the CDR3 is TGTGCCATCAGTGAGTCGAGAGAGAAGGGAAGAAGCAATCAGCCCCAGCATTTT. Its protein product is CAISESREKGRSNQPQHF. The chain links TRBV10-3 to TRBJ1-5, with D unclear. The CDR3 consists of 18 residues. Germline lookup yields CDR1 ENHRY and CDR2 SYGVKD. The germline V and J ends were trimmed by 0 bases and 1 base, with 16 bases remaining between them.

The chain joins TRBV9 to TRBJ2-2; 7 bases map to TRBD2. The CDR3 contains 16 residues. Germline assignment: CDR1 SGDLS and CDR2 YYNGEE. The trim removed 3 bases at V and 5 bases at J, leaving 10 bases unmatched. The CDR3 nucleotides read TGTGCCAGCAGCGACAACGCGGGAGTGGAGACCGGGGAGCTGTTTTTT. It encodes CASSDNAGVETGELFF.

The gene calls are TRBV11-2 and TRBJ2-3, with D perhaps TRBD1 or TRBD2 (5 bases each). V dropped 4 bases and J dropped 6 bases, with 5 bases sitting between them. From germline, CDR1 is SGHAT and CDR2 FQNNGV. The CDR3 extends over 11 amino acids. The chain's CDR3 is CASSWGDTQYF. The CDR3 region has the DNA TGTGCCAGCAGCTGGGGGGATACGCAGTATTTT.

The rearrangement uses TRBV27 and TRBJ2-1, with D uncertain. This CDR3 has 13 amino acids. Germline CDR1 reads MNHEY; CDR2 reads SMNVEV (reference sequence). V lost 1 base, J lost 6 bases, and 7 bases lay in between. The CDR3 nucleotides read TGTGCCAGCAGTTTATTCGGTGGCAATGAGCAGTTCTTC. It is translated as CASSLFGGNEQFF.

This clone has only one observation. This chain links TRBV5-1 with TRBJ2-7; D gene unclear. The ends were cut back, 4 bases at V and 3 bases at J, with 17 bases in the middle. The CDR3 has 15 residues. Germline V gene lookup returns CDR1 SGHRS and CDR2 YFSETQ. This CDR3 is CASSPQQSSFYEQYF. CDR3 DNA sequence: TGCGCCAGCAGCCCCCAACAGTCTTCCTTCTACGAGCAGTACTTC.

The V gene is TRBV9, the J gene TRBJ1-3, with 8 bases aligning to TRBD1. Germline CDR1 SGDLS, CDR2 YYNGEE. V gave up 4 bases and J gave up 4 bases; unmatched junction bases: 4. The length of the CDR3 is 14 residues. DNA for the CDR3: TGTGCCAGCAGCTTCGGGACAGGCGGAAACACCATATATTTT. Encoded protein: CASSFGTGGNTIYF.

This chain joins TRBV28 and TRBJ1-2; TRBD1 might be the D (5 bases). The ends were cut back, 4 bases at V and 4 bases at J, with 13 bases in the middle. This CDR3 is built from 14 residues. CDR1 and CDR2 (germline): MDHEN, SYDVKM. The CDR3 DNA follows: TGTGCCAGCAGTTCCCCCCAGGGTTTCTATGGCTACACCTTC. Its protein product is CASSSPQGFYGYTF.